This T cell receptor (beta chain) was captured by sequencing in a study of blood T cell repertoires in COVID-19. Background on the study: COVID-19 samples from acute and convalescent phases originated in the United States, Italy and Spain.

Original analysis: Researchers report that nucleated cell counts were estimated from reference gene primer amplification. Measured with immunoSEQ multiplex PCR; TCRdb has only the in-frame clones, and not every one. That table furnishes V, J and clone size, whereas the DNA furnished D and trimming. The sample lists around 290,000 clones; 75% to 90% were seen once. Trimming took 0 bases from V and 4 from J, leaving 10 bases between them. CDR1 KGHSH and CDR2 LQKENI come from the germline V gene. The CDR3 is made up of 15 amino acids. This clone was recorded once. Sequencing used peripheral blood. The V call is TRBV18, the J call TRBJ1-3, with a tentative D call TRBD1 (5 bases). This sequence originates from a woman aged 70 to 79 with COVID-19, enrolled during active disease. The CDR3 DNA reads TGTGCCAGCTCACCACCAGGGGCCCACGGAAACACCATATATTTT. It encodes CASSPPGAHGNTIYF.